The 16 T cell receptor beta chains below all came from one sample that was sequenced in a study of T cell responses to AZD1222 COVID-19 vaccine. Profiled with immunoSEQ multiplex PCR; TCRdb holds only in-frame clones, not every one. The table lists roughly 150,000 clones, 92% of them singletons. The sample consisted of peripheral blood, taken on day 0 of AZD1222 vaccination. The source is an adult in good health.

This chain joins TRBV4-3 and TRBJ2-2; 8 nucleotides match TRBD2. J gave up 3 bases and V 1 base, and 13 bases lay outside the gene matches. Germline CDR1 and CDR2: LGHNA and YSLEER. There are 19 residues in the CDR3. This CDR3 reads CASSQGTPAGGLDTGELFF. DNA of the CDR3: TGCGCCAGCAGCCAAGGAACCCCTGCGGGAGGTTTGGACACCGGGGAGCTGTTTTTT.

This clone was found a few times. The V call is TRBV7-8, the J call TRBJ2-7; TRBD2 agrees at 10 bases. V lost 4 bases, J lost 3 bases, and 3 bases stayed unmatched. This CDR3 is built from 14 residues. Germline V gives CDR1 SGHVS, CDR2 FQNEAQ. The CDR3 DNA is TGTGCCAGCAGCTCCCAGCGGGGGGGCTACGAGCAGTACTTC. Encoded protein: CASSSQRGGYEQYF.

The rearrangement uses TRBV29-1 and TRBJ1-2, with no clear D. Trimming pared 1 base from V and 4 bases from J, leaving 10 bases between. CDR1 is SQVTM, CDR2 ANQGSEA, per germline. This CDR3 region has 13 residues. CDR3 protein: CSVEGTEFYGYTF. The CDR3 coding sequence is TGCAGCGTTGAAGGGACGGAGTTCTATGGCTACACCTTC.

The chain carries TRBV7-8 and TRBJ1-2, with unresolved D. The CDR3 runs to 15 residues. Trimming took off 2 bases at V and 1 base at J, with 11 bases between the two ends. Germline values: CDR1 SGHVS, CDR2 FQNEAQ. The CDR3 DNA is TGTGCCAGCAGCTTATCGGAGGGCTATAACTATGGCTACACCTTC. Amino acids: CASSLSEGYNYGYTF.

The V and J genes are TRBV7-9 and TRBJ1-1, with TRBD1 matching 8 bases. Trimming at V came to 5 bases and at J to 5 bases, leaving 7 bases not matched to a gene. The CDR3 runs to 14 residues. CDR1 is SEHNR, CDR2 FQNEAQ, per germline (reference sequence). This CDR3 reads CASSSRTGRTEAFF. The CDR3, as DNA: TGTGCCAGCAGCAGCCGGACAGGGAGGACTGAAGCTTTCTTT.

The chain recombines TRBV2 with TRBJ2-6, with unresolved D. Germline V gives CDR1 SNHLY, CDR2 FYNNEI. V gave up 10 bases and J gave up 4 bases, with 14 bases separating them. The CDR3 has 14 amino acids. The CDR3, as DNA: TGTGCCACTGTCGAGGTGGCCGGGGCCAACGTCCTGACTTTC. This sequence encodes CATVEVAGANVLTF.

V gene TRBV27 combines with J gene TRBJ2-2; no firm D call. The germline V gene encodes CDR1 MNHEY and CDR2 SMNVEV (reference sequence). V shed 4 bases and J shed 2 bases, with 17 bases lying between them. The CDR3 sequence is 17 residues long. DNA of the CDR3: TGTGCCAGCAGTTCGGCCAACGACCCTACTAACACCGGGGAGCTGTTTTTT. It translates to CASSSANDPTNTGELFF.

The V and J genes are TRBV27 and TRBJ1-5; the D gene is possibly TRBD1 (6 bases). Trimming took 3 bases from V and 1 from J, leaving 10 bases between them. The CDR3 is 15 amino acids. CDR1 MNHEY and CDR2 SMNVEV come from the germline V gene (reference sequence). The CDR3 DNA reads as TGTGCCAGCAGTTTTCGCGGACAGAGCAATCAGCCCCAGCATTTT. Protein: CASSFRGQSNQPQHF.

This rearrangement joins TRBV6-2 or TRBV6-3 to TRBJ2-5; 7 positions agree with TRBD1. CDR3 length: 15 amino acids. From germline, CDR1 is MNHEY and CDR2 SVGEGT. V lost 2 bases to trimming and J lost 4 bases; unmatched junction nucleotides: 7. The CDR3 is CASSYLGTEPETQYF. The CDR3 nucleotides read TGTGCCAGCAGTTACCTGGGGACAGAGCCAGAGACCCAGTACTTC.

The gene calls are TRBV12-3 or TRBV12-4 and TRBJ1-2; TRBD1 agrees at 9 bases. CDR3 size: 13 residues. V lost 4 bases and J lost 4; bases outside the gene matches: 1. The CDR3 loop is CASSSTGGYGYTF. The CDR3 DNA sequence: TGTGCCAGCAGTTCGACAGGGGGCTATGGCTACACCTTC.

This chain joins TRBV28 and TRBJ1-2, with 8 bases aligning to TRBD1. After removal of 5 bases from V and 4 bases from J, the junction contained 12 bases not matched to a gene. The CDR3 covers 16 residues. Per the germline V gene, CDR1 is MDHEN and CDR2 is SYDVKM. The CDR3 sequence is CASSPGAGGAGYGYTF. The CDR3 DNA is TGTGCCAGCAGTCCAGGGGCAGGGGGCGCTGGCTATGGCTACACCTTC.

The chain recombines TRBV3-1 (or the pseudogene TRBV3-2) with TRBJ2-2; 10 positions match TRBD2. The CDR3 covers 17 residues. The ends lost 4 bases at V and 1 base at J; junction bases unmatched: 6. Germline V gene lookup returns CDR1 LGHDT and CDR2 YNNKEL (reference sequence). In nucleotides, the CDR3 is TGTGCCAGCAGCCCTCAGCGGGGGGGATGGAACACCGGGGAGCTGTTTTTT. It encodes CASSPQRGGWNTGELFF.

The V call is TRBV25-1, the J call TRBJ1-1, with TRBD1 as a possible D gene (5 bases). The CDR3 totals 16 residues. Germline assignment: CDR1 MGHDK and CDR2 SYGVNS. V shed 8 bases and J shed 0 bases, with 19 bases lying between them. The CDR3 coding sequence is TGTGCCAGCCTGGGGGGTCTAGCTGGCATGAACACTGAAGCTTTCTTT. It translates to CASLGGLAGMNTEAFF.

The genes are TRBV19 and TRBJ2-5, with 9 nucleotides matching TRBD1. V shed 7 bases and J 3 bases; nucleotides not matched to a gene: 6. CDR3 size: 14 residues. The germline V gene has CDR1 LNHDA and CDR2 SQIVND (reference sequence). This CDR3 reads CASTSDRGEETQYF. The CDR3 region has the DNA TGTGCCAGTACCTCGGACAGGGGCGAAGAGACCCAGTACTTC.

CDR3 in amino acids: CASSSAFLSYEQYF. DNA for the CDR3: TGTGCCAGCAGCTCCGCTTTCCTCTCCTACGAGCAGTACTTC. This chain uses TRBV7-8 with TRBJ2-7, with D unclear. Per germline, CDR1 SGHVS and CDR2 FQNEAQ. The length of the CDR3 is 14 residues. The V gene lost 4 bases and the J gene lost 0 bases, with 10 bases spanning the gap.

The chain couples TRBV7-2 to TRBJ1-1; D call uncertain. This CDR3 has 13 residues. Germline lookup yields CDR1 SGHTA and CDR2 FQGNSA. Trimming stripped 1 base from V and 1 base from J, with 4 bases between. In DNA form, the CDR3 reads TGTGCCAGCAGCTTAGTACAGAACACTGAAGCTTTCTTT. This encodes CASSLVQNTEAFF.